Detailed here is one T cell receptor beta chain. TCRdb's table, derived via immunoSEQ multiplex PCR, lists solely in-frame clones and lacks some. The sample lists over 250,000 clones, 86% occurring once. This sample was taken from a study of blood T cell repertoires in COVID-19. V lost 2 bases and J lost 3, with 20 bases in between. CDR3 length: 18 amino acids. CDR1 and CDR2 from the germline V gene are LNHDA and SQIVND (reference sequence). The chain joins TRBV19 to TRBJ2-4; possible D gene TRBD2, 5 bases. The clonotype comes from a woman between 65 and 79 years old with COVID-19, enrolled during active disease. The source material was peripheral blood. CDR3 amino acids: CASSISPRGQADKNIQYF. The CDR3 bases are TGTGCCAGTAGTATATCACCTCGAGGGCAGGCGGACAAAAACATTCAGTACTTC. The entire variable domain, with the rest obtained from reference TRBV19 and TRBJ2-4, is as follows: DGGITQSPKYLFRKEGQNVTLSCEQNLNHDAMYWYRQDPGQGLRLIYYSQIVNDFQKGDIAEGYSVSREKKESFPLTVTSAQKNPTAFYLCASSISPRGQADKNIQYFGAGTRLSVL.